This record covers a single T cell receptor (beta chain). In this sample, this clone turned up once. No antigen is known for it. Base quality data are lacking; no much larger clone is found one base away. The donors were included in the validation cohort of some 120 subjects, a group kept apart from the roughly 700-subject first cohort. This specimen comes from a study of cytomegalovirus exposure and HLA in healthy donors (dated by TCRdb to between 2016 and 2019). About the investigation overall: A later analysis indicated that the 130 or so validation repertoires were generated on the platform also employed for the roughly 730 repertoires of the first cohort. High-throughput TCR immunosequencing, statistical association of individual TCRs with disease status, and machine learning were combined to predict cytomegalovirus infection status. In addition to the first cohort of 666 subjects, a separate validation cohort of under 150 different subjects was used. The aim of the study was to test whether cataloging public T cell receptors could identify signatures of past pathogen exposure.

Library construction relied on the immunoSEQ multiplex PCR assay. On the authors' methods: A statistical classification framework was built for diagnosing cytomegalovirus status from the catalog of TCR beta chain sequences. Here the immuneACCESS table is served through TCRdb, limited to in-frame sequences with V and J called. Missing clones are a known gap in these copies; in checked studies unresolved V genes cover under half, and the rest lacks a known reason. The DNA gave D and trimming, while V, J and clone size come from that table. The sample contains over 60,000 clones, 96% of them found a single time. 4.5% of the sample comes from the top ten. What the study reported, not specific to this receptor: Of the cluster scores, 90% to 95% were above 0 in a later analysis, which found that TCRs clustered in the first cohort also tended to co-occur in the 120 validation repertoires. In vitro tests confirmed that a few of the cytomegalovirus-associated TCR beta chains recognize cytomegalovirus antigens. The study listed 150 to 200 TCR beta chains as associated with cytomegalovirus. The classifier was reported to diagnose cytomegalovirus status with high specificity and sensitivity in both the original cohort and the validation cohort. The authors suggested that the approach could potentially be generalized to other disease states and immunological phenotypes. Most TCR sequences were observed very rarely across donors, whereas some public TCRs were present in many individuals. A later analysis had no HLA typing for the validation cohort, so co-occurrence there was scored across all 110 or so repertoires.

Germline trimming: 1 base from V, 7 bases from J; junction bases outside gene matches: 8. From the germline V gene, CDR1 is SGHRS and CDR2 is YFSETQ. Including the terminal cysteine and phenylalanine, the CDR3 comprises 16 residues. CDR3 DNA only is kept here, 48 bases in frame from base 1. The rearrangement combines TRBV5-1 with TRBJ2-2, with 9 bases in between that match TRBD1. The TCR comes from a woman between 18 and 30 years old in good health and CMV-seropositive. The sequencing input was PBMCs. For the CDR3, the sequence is CASSLTTGTGIGELFF. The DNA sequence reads TGCGCCAGCAGCTTGACCACCGGGACAGGGATCGGGGAGCTGTTTTTT.